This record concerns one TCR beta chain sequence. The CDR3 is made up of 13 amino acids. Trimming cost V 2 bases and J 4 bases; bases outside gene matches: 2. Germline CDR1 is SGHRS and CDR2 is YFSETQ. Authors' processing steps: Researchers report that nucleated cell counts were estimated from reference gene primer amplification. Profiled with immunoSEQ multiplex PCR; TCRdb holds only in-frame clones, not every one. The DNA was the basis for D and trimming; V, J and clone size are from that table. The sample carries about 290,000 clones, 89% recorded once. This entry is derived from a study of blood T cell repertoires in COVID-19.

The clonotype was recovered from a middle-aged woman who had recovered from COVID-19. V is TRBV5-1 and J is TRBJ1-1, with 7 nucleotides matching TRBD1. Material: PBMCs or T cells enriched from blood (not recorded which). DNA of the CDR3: TGCGCCAGCAGCTTCGAGGGGGCCACTGAAGCTTTCTTT. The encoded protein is CASSFEGATEAFF.